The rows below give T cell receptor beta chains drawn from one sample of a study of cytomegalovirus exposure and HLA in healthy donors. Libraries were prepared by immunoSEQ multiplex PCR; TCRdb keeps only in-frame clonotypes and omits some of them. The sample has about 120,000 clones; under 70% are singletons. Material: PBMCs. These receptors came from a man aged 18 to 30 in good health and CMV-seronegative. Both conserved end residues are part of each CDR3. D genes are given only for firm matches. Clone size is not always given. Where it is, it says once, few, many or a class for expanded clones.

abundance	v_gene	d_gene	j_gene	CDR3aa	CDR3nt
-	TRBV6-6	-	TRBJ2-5	CASSRDFSETQYF	TGTGCCAGCAGCAGGGATTTCTCGGAGACCCAGTACTTC
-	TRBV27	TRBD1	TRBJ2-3	CASSPGQGNTDTQYF	TGTGCCAGCAGTCCGGGACAGGGAAACACAGATACGCAGTATTTT
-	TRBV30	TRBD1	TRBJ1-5	CAWSEPGQGFGNQPQHF	TGTGCCTGGAGTGAGCCGGGACAGGGTTTTGGCAATCAGCCCCAGCATTTT
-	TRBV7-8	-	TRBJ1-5	CASSLGTVLGPQHF	TGTGCCAGCAGCTTAGGGACAGTCCTCGGGCCCCAGCATTTT
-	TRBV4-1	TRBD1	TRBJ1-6	CASSQDFPGQGLSSPLHF	TGCGCCAGCAGCCAAGATTTCCCAGGACAGGGGCTAAGTTCACCCCTCCACTTT
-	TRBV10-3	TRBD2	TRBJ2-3	CAISQSGDTDTQYF	TGTGCCATCAGCCAGAGCGGGGACACAGATACGCAGTATTTT
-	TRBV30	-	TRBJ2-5	CAWSIGETQYF	TGTGCCTGGAGCATCGGGGAGACCCAGTACTTC
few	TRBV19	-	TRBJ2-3	CASTLSGSTDTQYF	TGTGCCAGTACCCTGTCGGGTAGCACAGATACGCAGTATTTT
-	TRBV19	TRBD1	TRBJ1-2	CASKRGTGNYGYTF	TGTGCCTCGAAACGAGGGACAGGGAACTATGGCTACACCTTC
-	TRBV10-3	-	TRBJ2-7	CAGGTVPYEQYF	TGTGCCGGAGGGACAGTCCCCTACGAGCAGTACTTC
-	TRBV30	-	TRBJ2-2	CAGEQGGYTGELFF	TGTGCCGGAGAGCAAGGCGGGTACACCGGGGAGCTGTTTTTT
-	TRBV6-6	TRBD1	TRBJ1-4	CASTDRGANEKLFF	TGTGCCAGCACGGACAGGGGAGCTAATGAAAAACTGTTTTTT
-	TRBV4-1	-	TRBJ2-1	CASSQPSSYNEQFF	TGCGCCAGCAGCCAACCCAGCTCCTACAATGAGCAGTTCTTC